This T cell receptor (beta chain) was sequenced in a study of shared clonotypes between healthy human individuals. This CDR3 spans 13 amino acids. Germline V CDR1 and CDR2: KGHSH, LQKENI. V shed 3 bases and J shed 0 bases, with 6 bases lying between them. General observations from the study: Rarefaction exposed incomplete sorted-subset sequencing despite large depth.

Terminally differentiated effector memory CD45RA+ cells were excluded by CCR7 positive selection of CD45RO-negative cells. Healthy HIV-negative adults without recent acute infections or vaccinations served as donors. Details on this clone: Its target is not known.

The authors loaded roughly 200 ng DNA, 25,000 to 30,000 T cell genomes, into sorted-subset replicate PCRs. Produced via immunoSEQ multiplex PCR; TCRdb's table is partial and in-frame only. The repertoire holds hundreds of thousands of clones, approximately 95% seen once, with about 0.11% in the top ten. The J gene is TRBJ2-7, the V gene TRBV18; possibly TRBD1 for D (5 bases). This clonotype was obtained from a woman aged 25 to 39 in good health. The material sequenced was naive CD8+ T cells sorted from blood. The CDR3 loop is CASSPDISYEQYF. The DNA of the CDR3 is TGTGCCAGCTCACCGGACATCTCCTACGAGCAGTACTTC.